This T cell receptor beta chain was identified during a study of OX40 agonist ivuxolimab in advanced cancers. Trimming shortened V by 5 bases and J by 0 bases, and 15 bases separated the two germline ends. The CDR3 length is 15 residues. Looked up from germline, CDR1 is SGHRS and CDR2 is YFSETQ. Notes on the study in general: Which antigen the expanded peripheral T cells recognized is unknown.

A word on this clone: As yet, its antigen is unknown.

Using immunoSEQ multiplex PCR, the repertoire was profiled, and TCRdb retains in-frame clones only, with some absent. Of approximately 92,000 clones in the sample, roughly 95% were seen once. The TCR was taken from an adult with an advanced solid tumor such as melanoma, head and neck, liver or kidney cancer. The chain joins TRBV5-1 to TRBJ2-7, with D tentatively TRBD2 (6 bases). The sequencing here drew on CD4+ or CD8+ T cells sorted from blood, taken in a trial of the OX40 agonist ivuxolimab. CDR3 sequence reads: CASRLLAVSSYEQYF. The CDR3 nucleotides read TGCGCCAGCAGGTTACTAGCTGTCAGCTCCTACGAGCAGTACTTC. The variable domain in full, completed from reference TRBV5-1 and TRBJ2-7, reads KAGVTQTPRYLIKTRGQQVTLSCSPISGHRSVSWYQQTPGQGLQFLFEYFSETQRNKGNFPGRFSGRQFSNSRSEMNVSTLELGDSALYLCASRLLAVSSYEQYFGPGTRLTVT.